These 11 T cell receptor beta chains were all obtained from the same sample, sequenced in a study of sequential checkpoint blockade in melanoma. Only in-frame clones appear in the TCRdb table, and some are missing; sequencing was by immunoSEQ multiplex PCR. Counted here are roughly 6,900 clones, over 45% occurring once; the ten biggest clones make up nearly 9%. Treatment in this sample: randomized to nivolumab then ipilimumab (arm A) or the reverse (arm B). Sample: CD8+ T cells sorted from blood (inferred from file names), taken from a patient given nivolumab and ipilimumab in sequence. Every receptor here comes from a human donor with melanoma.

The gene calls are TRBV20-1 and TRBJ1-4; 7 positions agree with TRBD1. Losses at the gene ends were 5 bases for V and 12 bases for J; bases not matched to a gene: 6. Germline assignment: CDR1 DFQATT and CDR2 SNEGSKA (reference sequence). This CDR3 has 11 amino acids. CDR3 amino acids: CSALQGIELFF. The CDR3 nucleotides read TGCAGTGCTTTACAGGGGATTGAACTGTTTTTT.

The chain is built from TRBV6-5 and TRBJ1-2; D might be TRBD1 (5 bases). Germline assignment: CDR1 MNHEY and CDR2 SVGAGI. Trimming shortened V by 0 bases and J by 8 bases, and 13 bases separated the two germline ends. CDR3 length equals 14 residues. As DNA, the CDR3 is TGTGCCAGCAGTTACTCGGGCAGGGCGGGGGGCTACACCTTC. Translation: CASSYSGRAGGYTF.

The CDR3 DNA reads as TGCAGCGTCAGGGGGCAAATGTACGAGCAGTACTTC. This translates into CSVRGQMYEQYF. This chain links TRBV29-1 with TRBJ2-7; 8 bases are a match to TRBD1. The ends lost 6 bases at V and 4 bases at J; junction bases unmatched: 5. There are 12 residues in the CDR3. CDR1 and CDR2 from the germline V gene are SQVTM and ANQGSEA.

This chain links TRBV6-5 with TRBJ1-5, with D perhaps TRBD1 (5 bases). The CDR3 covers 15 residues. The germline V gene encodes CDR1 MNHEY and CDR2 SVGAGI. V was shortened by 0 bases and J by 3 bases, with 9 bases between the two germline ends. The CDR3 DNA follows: TGTGCCAGCAGTTACTCCGGGGGGACCAATCAGCCCCAGCATTTT. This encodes CASSYSGGTNQPQHF.

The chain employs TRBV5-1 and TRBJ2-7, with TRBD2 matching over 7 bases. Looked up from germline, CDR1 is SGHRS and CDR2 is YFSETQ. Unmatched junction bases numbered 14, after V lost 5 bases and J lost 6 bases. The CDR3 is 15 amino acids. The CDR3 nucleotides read TGCGCCAGCAGAAGCCGGGACTACGCCTCCCTCGAGCAGTACTTC. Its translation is CASRSRDYASLEQYF.

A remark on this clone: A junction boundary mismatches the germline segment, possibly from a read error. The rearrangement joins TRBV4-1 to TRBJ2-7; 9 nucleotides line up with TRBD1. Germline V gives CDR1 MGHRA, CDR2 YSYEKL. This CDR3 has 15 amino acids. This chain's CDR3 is CASSPSTGQGYEQYF. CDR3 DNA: TGTGCCAGCAGCCCAAGTACGGGACAGGGATACGAGCAGTACTTC.

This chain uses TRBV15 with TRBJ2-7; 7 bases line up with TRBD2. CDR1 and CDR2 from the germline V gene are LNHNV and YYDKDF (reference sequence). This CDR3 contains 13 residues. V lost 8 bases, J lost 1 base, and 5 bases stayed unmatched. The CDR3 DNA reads TGTGCCACCGGGACTACATCTTCCTACGAGCAGTACTTC. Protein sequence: CATGTTSSYEQYF.

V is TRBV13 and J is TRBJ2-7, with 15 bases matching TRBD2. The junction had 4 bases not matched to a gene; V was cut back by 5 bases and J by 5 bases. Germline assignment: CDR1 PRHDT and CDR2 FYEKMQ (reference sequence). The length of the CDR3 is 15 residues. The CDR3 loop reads CASSLRTSGRDEQYF. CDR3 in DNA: TGTGCCAGCAGCCTTAGGACTAGCGGGAGGGACGAGCAGTACTTC.

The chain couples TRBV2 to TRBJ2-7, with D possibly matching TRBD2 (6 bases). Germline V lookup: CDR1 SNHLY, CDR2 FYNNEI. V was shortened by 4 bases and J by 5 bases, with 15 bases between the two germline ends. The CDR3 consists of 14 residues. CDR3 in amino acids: CASSVRRVLHEQYF. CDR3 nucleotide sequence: TGTGCCAGCAGTGTGAGGAGGGTTCTCCACGAGCAGTACTTC.

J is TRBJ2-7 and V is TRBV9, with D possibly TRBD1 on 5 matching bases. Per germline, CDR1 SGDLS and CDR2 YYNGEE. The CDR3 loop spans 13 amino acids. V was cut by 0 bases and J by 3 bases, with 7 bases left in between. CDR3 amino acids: CASSVGQHYEQYF. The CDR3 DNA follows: TGTGCCAGCAGCGTAGGACAGCACTACGAGCAGTACTTC.

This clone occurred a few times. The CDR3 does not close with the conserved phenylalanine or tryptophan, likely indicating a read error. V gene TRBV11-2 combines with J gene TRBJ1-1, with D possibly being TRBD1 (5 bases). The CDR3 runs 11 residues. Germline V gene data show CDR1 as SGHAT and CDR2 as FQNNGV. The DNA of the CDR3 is TGTGCCAGCTGCTTTGGACAAGAAGCTTTCTCT. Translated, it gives CASCFGQEAFS.